This T cell receptor beta chain emerged from a study of cytomegalovirus exposure and HLA in healthy donors (dated by TCRdb to 2016 to 2017). Looking at the study overall: In an earlier analysis of fewer than 750 of the donors, under 300 Gb of sequence data and some 120 million unique TCR beta sequences from 150 million to 200 million T cells were reported. An early release that covered roughly 600 HLA-typed donors contained approximately 300 gigabases of sequencing data and about 84 million unique TCR sequences. The genetic ancestry cluster associated with self-reported Caucasian donors included 70% to 85% of the roughly 400 genotyped donors. The study aimed to test whether cataloging public T cell receptors could reveal signatures of past pathogen exposure. Using immunosequencing, the study profiled T cell repertoires from some 670 subjects and related those repertoires to cytomegalovirus serostatus. In addition to the first cohort of 666 subjects, a separate validation cohort of some 120 different subjects was used. The study combined high-throughput TCR immunosequencing, statistical association of individual TCRs with disease status, and machine learning to predict cytomegalovirus infection status. A later analysis re-analyzed previously published TCR beta repertoires from approximately 670 donors and added high-resolution HLA genotyping to study TCR occurrence patterns. The later analysis used no new phenotypic data to find candidate immune exposures, relying instead on TCR beta sequences and their occurrence across donors. To decide whether each TCR beta V gene segment behaved as functional or pseudogenic, an earlier analysis of 587 of the donors relied on high-throughput TCR beta sequencing. Donor age, sex, ethnicity and CMV serostatus were compiled together with the repertoire data. In a later genetic analysis, genome-wide SNP genotypes for about 60% of the 666 donors were used, and that subset was treated as a discovery cohort. Every discovery cohort repertoire had been produced on one sequencing platform. HLA typing covered class I and class II loci at four-digit resolution. Typing coverage varied by locus: roughly 620-640 donors for A, B, C, DRB1 and DQB1; approximately 500 for DQA1; more than 600 for DPA1; fewer than 480 for DPB1. Five DR-DQ haplotypes were treated as single units for association and clustering because of strong linkage in the cohort. Among approximately 370 genotyped donors of the cohort, an average of approximately 200,000 unique TCR beta nucleotide sequences was sequenced per donor, of which approximately 19% were non-productive. Here is what the overall study found, with its caveats: A later analysis found that TCR association rates varied across HLA loci, with DRB1 alleles showing the most associated TCRs and HLA-C alleles the fewest. Most TCR sequences were observed very rarely across donors, whereas some public TCRs were present in many individuals. In this cohort, only TCR beta chains were sequenced, and detectable features were limited by the absence of alpha or paired-chain data. A later analysis reported that several top co-occurrence clusters appeared linked to parvovirus B19, influenza, CMV and Epstein-Barr virus. Because counts were too low, 15 to 20 rarely observed V segments, including chromosome 9 orphons, were excluded from the earlier analysis of a few hundred of the donors. It was suggested by the authors that the approach could potentially be generalized to other disease states and immunological phenotypes. Immune exposure information for the cohort was limited to CMV serostatus. Compared with equally common non-associated chains, HLA-associated TCR beta chains in a later analysis were more clonally expanded and had lower generation probabilities. Because HLA typing was missing for some donors at each locus, association tests included only the typed subset. Presence/absence analyses assumed roughly uniform sequencing depth across donors, an assumption that may not hold. In vitro tests confirmed that a few of the cytomegalovirus-associated TCR beta chains recognize cytomegalovirus antigens. When HLA alleles, especially DR and DQ, strongly co-occurred, attributing TCR associations to individual alleles was difficult. A total of about 150 TCR beta chains were listed by the study as associated with cytomegalovirus. According to a later genetic analysis, donors in an Asian-associated ancestry cluster had fewer N-insertions in productive TCRs than the approximately 710-donor mean. Linkage disequilibrium might explain the correlated functional status among segregating V segments, but an unknown experimental factor could not be excluded. Most CMV-associated TCR beta chains appeared to be HLA-restricted in a later analysis, and the HLA associations seemed to be driven largely by CMV exposure. Cytomegalovirus status was reported to be diagnosed by the classifier with high specificity and sensitivity in both the original and validation cohorts. Broadly in line with IMGT annotations, most TCR beta V segments showed up in productive rearrangements about 90% or about 30% of the time in an earlier analysis of 450 to 600 of the donors. An association between a missense DCLRE1C variant and V-gene and J-gene trimming of TCR beta chains was found in a later genetic analysis and replicated in an independent cohort. A cluster of highly shared sequence variants was judged likely to represent a technical artifact of the sequencing pipeline. In a later analysis, some 18,000 TCR beta sequences were associated with specific HLA alleles at a false discovery rate of 0.05. The 87-base-pair reads could not distinguish some IMGT-functional V segments, including TRBV6-2 and TRBV6-3, so those segments were excluded. A further reported finding was that TCR beta sequences accurately predicted the HLA-A and HLA-B alleles for most subjects in the first cohort.

Library generation was performed with the immunoSEQ multiplex PCR assay. A mixture of 60 forward primers for TCR Vbeta segments and 13 reverse primers for TCR Jbeta segments was used in the multiplex PCR. The CDR3 region of rearranged TCR beta genes was amplified from genomic DNA with a multiplex PCR assay. Amplified TCR beta libraries were sequenced as 87-base-pair reads on the Illumina HiSeq System. On the authors' methods: A later analysis tallied around 87 million unique TCR beta chains across the 650 to 750 repertoires, and around 9.9 million of those chains were shared by two or more donors. To remove PCR and sequencing errors, raw reads were error-corrected and collapsed into unique sequences using a nearest-neighbor algorithm that merged closely related sequences. To assign V, D and J gene segments, CDR3 sequences were aligned to IMGT reference sequences. Each retained sequence needed at least a six-nucleotide match to both a V gene segment and a J gene segment. Rearrangements were called productive when the CDR3 lacked stop codons and stayed in frame with V and J; all others were non-productive. CDR3 was defined by IMGT convention, running from the second conserved V-encoded cysteine to the conserved J-encoded phenylalanine. The earlier analysis of about 590 of the donors excluded sequences that lacked an unambiguous match to a single V gene segment. An earlier analysis of a few hundred of the donors called V segments functional above 56.7% productive rearrangements and segregating when the between-donor standard deviation exceeded 5%. A statistical classification framework was built to diagnose cytomegalovirus status from the catalog of TCR beta chain sequences. In a later analysis, V and J genes were assigned by comparing TCR nucleotide sequences against IMGT/GENE-DB human TR gene sequences. The TCRdist pipeline was used in a later analysis to assign CDR3 sequences and most-parsimonious VDJ recombination scenarios. In a later analysis, every TCR beta chain was defined by the combination of its CDR3 amino acid sequence and its V-gene family, and reads without a unique V-gene family were dropped. To address suspected cross-contamination and a sequencing artifact, a later analysis removed over 500 highly shared, low-generation-probability nucleotide sequences. A later analysis calculated a clonal expansion index for each public chain from normalized within-repertoire ranks of inferred template counts. Generation probabilities in a later analysis came from a VDJ recombination model fitted to out-of-frame rearrangements, and those results were checked against IGoR. Hypergeometric tests were used in a later analysis to score TCR-TCR, TCR-HLA and TCR-CMV co-occurrence, with a repertoire-size bias correction applied to the TCR pairs. To estimate false discovery rates, a later analysis permuted the HLA or CMV assignments 20 times. In a later analysis, co-occurring TCRs were grouped with DBSCAN, and TCRdist sequence similarity was added when clustering was performed within HLA-allele-positive subsets. Co-occurrence clustering excluded repertoires with fewer than 30,000 or more than 120,000 public chains, plus five with anomalous nucleotide sharing. TCRdb re-hosts the immuneACCESS table, in-frame sequences only. Its copies lack some clones; in the studies checked, an unresolved V gene accounts for under half of them, and the cause for the rest is not known. For V, J and clone size, that table is used; D and trimming come from the DNA. The sample data list more than 95,000 clones, and around 80% of these were observed just once. About 11% of the sample belongs to the ten largest clones.

From the cysteine through the phenylalanine, the CDR3 covers 14 amino acids. Kept here is only the CDR3 DNA, which spans 42 bases and is read in frame from base 1. Relative to germline, V is 5 bases shorter and J is 5 bases shorter, with 12 bases between their ends. The germline V gene yields SGHNT for CDR1 and YENEEA for CDR2. The cohort comprised 710 or so healthy bone marrow donors. At the time of sampling, all cohort members were nominally healthy, though unrecorded immune exposures were likely present. The donor was CMV seropositive and was included in the group of about 290 seropositive cohort members. Every donor gave a peripheral blood sample, and the peripheral blood mononuclear cells from that sample were used for TCR beta sequencing. The Qiagen DNeasy Blood Extraction Kit was used to extract genomic DNA from the blood cell samples. A word on this clone: Its antigen target is currently unknown. It has no much larger one-base neighbor in the sample; base qualities were not kept.

This receptor was obtained from a man between 25 and 39 years old in good health and CMV-seropositive. The specimen was PBMCs. The chain uses TRBV11-3 and TRBJ2-2; a weak D assignment points to TRBD2 (7 bases agree). The CDR3: CASSQGGGTGELFF. In nucleotide form, the sequence is TGTGCCAGCAGCCAGGGAGGGGGGACCGGGGAGCTGTTTTTT.